These 9 T cell receptor beta chains originate from one sample sequenced in a study of spatial heterogeneity in lung cancer (dated by TCRdb to about 2019). Study-level results and caveats: The tumor nonsynonymous mutation count correlated with the number of expanded alpha and beta TCRs within the tumor.

In the paper's terms, the time point label means: sample taken at primary tumor resection. Library prep was done by 5' RACE. Sequencing used a NextSeq 500. TCRdb's own reprocessing of the public reads used fastp at Q25 and MiXCR and kept productive beta chains. Rows merge per CDR3 protein into single entries with the most common DNA and genes. Recorded for this sample are roughly 19,000 distinct CDR3 sequences; around 6.4% of them occurred a single time. 9% to 12% of the sample is held by the ten biggest clonotypes. Their antigen targets remain unknown. This material consisted of lung tumor tissue, taken at surgery. The receptors were gathered from a female donor with early-stage non-small cell lung cancer.

On this clonotype itself: This beta chain appears as a stray read in a library generated for alpha chains; its size is not informative. This rearrangement joins TRBV2 to TRBJ2-1; possible D gene TRBD2, 5 bases. CDR3 size: 15 residues. CDR1 is SNHLY and CDR2 is FYNNEI in the germline V gene. Trimming took 6 bases from V and 7 from J, leaving 19 bases between them. The CDR3 bases are TGTGCCAGCAGCCCTTCCAGCGGTAGACGGAATGAGCAGTTCTTC. This gives the protein CASSPSSGRRNEQFF.

Regarding this clonotype: The library was built for alpha chains, so this beta chain is an off-target read and its size means little. The chain recombines TRBV6-1 with TRBJ2-3; TRBD2 aligns across 8 bases. The CDR3 sequence is 19 residues long. CDR1 is MNHNS, CDR2 SASEGT, per germline. With V trimmed by 5 bases and J by 6 bases, 22 bases remained unmatched. The CDR3 is CASSLEADGWREVLDTQYF. The CDR3 DNA sequence: TGTGCCAGCAGTCTTGAGGCGGATGGTTGGCGGGAGGTGCTGGATACGCAGTATTTT.

As concerns this clonotype: This beta chain is an off-target read within a library intended for alpha chains, so its frequency means little. The J gene is TRBJ2-6, the V gene TRBV5-1; possible D gene TRBD2, 5 bases. Germline assignment: CDR1 SGHRS and CDR2 YFSETQ. The CDR3 loop spans 12 amino acids. The germline V and J ends were trimmed by 5 bases and 18 bases, with 18 bases remaining between them. Here the CDR3 DNA reads TGCGCCAGCAGGAGGGTTGACGCGGCCCCGACTTTC. It translates to CASRRVDAAPTF.

At least ten counts were recorded for this clonotype. The CDR3 does not close with the conserved phenylalanine or tryptophan, likely indicating a read error. It is unclear where the CDR3 begins or ends on the DNA, so no DNA is shown, and the CDR3 is as TCRdb lists it. This beta chain turned up in a library designed for alpha chains; as an off-target read, its abundance says little. The J gene is TRBJ1-1, the V gene TRBV6-5; the table's D gene call, TRBD1, was not cross checked with the DNA. The CDR3 is 12 residues long, ends included. Germline loops: CDR1 MNHEY, CDR2 SVGAGI. CDR3 amino acids: CASSPGAGVYRL.

The sample holds many counts of this clonotype. The library was prepared for alpha chains; this beta chain is a stray read, so its frequency means little. This chain joins TRBV29-1 and TRBJ2-7; D not certain. With 4 bases removed from V and 6 bases from J, the gap between germline ends came to 10 bases. From germline, CDR1 is SQVTM and CDR2 ANQGSEA. The length of the CDR3 is 11 residues. CDR3 nucleotide sequence: TGCAGCGTTGCAAATGGTCGCGAGCAGTACTTC. This codes for CSVANGREQYF.

This clonotype was detected many times. This beta chain appears as a stray read in a library generated for alpha chains; its size is not informative. The chain carries TRBV5-5 and TRBJ1-5, with 7 bases lining up with TRBD1. Germline V gene lookup returns CDR1 SGHKS and CDR2 YYEKEE (reference sequence). This CDR3 comprises 14 residues. V shed 1 base, J shed 2 bases, and the junction held 0 bases outside the gene matches. The CDR3 DNA is TGTGCCAGCAGCTTGACAGGGGGCAATCAGCCCCAGCATTTT. This sequence encodes CASSLTGGNQPQHF.

This clonotype is termed medium-sized (0.01 to 0.1%). For a library built for alpha chains, this beta chain is a stray read; little rests on its size. The CDR3 sequence is CSVERWGSGETQYF. The CDR3, as DNA: TGCAGCGTTGAAAGGTGGGGCAGCGGGGAGACCCAGTACTTC. The J gene is TRBJ2-5, the V gene TRBV29-1, with D possibly TRBD2 on 6 matching bases. V lost 2 bases and J 5 bases, leaving 15 bases between the germline ends. The CDR3 extends over 14 amino acids. Germline loops: CDR1 SQVTM, CDR2 ANQGSEA.

The table lists this clonotype with many counts. As an off-target read in a library built for alpha chains, this beta chain has a frequency of little significance. This rearrangement joins TRBV5-1 to TRBJ1-1, with D unresolved. The CDR3 runs 14 residues. Trimming took 2 bases from V and 2 from J, leaving 10 bases between them. Germline CDR1 reads SGHRS; CDR2 reads YFSETQ. The CDR3 region is CASSFSSSNTEAFF. The CDR3 DNA reads as TGCGCCAGCAGCTTTTCTTCGAGCAACACTGAAGCTTTCTTT.

Notes on this clonotype: The library was prepared for alpha chains; this beta chain is a stray read, so its frequency means little. The rearrangement links TRBV5-4 to TRBJ2-7; D unclear. From germline, CDR1 is SGHNT and CDR2 YYREEE (reference sequence). V was shortened by 5 bases and J by 4 bases, with 10 bases between the two germline ends. The CDR3 loop spans 12 amino acids. This CDR3 reads CASRVPMYEQYF. Written as DNA, the CDR3 is TGTGCCAGCAGAGTGCCGATGTACGAGCAGTACTTC.